A selection of T cell receptor beta chains follows, all from one sample in a study of T-cell reconstitution after alpha-beta-depleted transplantation in children. One entry per CDR3 protein, called by TCRdb with MiXCR from the PCR reads. The profile shows approximately 400,000 distinct CDR3 sequences, roughly a tenth of them singletons. The starting material was PBMCs from the stem cell graft donor, obtained from the stem cell graft. These receptors were collected from a human donor who donated a stem cell graft to a child with acute myeloid leukemia. Both conserved end residues are part of each CDR3. The order of the fields is D gene, clone size, V gene, J gene, CDR3 protein, CDR3 DNA. The D gene is left open where the match is weak. Only part of the rows carry a size: once, few, many, or a class if the clone is expanded.

d_call: .; clone_size: .; v_call: TRBV19; j_call: TRBJ2-2; cdr3_aa: CAIQPGDTGELFF; cdr3_nt: TGTGCCATTCAGCCGGGTGACACCGGGGAGCTGTTTTTT
d_call: TRBD2; clone_size: many; v_call: TRBV5-1; j_call: TRBJ2-5; cdr3_aa: CASSPVGGETQYF; cdr3_nt: TGCGCCAGCAGCCCCGTCGGGGGGGAGACCCAGTACTTC
d_call: .; clone_size: .; v_call: TRBV5-5; j_call: TRBJ1-6; cdr3_aa: CASILAGGENSPLHF; cdr3_nt: TGTGCCAGCATCCTGGCGGGGGGGGAGAATTCACCCCTCCACTTT
d_call: .; clone_size: .; v_call: TRBV3-1; j_call: TRBJ2-2; cdr3_aa: CASSQWKQGTGELFF; cdr3_nt: TGTGCCAGCAGCCAATGGAAACAGGGCACCGGGGAGCTGTTTTTT
d_call: TRBD1; clone_size: few; v_call: TRBV7-2; j_call: TRBJ2-1; cdr3_aa: CAGKTGTYNEQFF; cdr3_nt: TGTGCCGGAAAGACAGGGACCTACAATGAGCAGTTCTTC
d_call: TRBD2; clone_size: few; v_call: TRBV6-5; j_call: TRBJ2-5; cdr3_aa: CASRRLAQETQYF; cdr3_nt: TGTGCCAGCAGAAGACTAGCTCAAGAGACCCAGTACTTC
d_call: .; clone_size: .; v_call: TRBV4-3; j_call: TRBJ1-6; cdr3_aa: CASSQWVYNSPLHF; cdr3_nt: TGCGCCAGCAGCCAATGGGTTTATAATTCACCCCTCCACTTT
d_call: .; clone_size: .; v_call: TRBV6-1; j_call: TRBJ2-4; cdr3_aa: CASSQVEAKNIQYF; cdr3_nt: TGTGCCAGCAGTCAGGTAGAGGCCAAAAACATTCAGTACTTC
d_call: TRBD1; clone_size: many; v_call: TRBV5-8; j_call: TRBJ1-2; cdr3_aa: CASSRYTGGGYTF; cdr3_nt: TGTGCCAGCAGCCGCTATACAGGGGGTGGCTACACCTTC
d_call: .; clone_size: few; v_call: TRBV4-2; j_call: TRBJ2-3; cdr3_aa: CASSHDWASDTQYF; cdr3_nt: TGTGCCAGCAGCCACGACTGGGCGTCGGATACGCAGTATTTT
d_call: .; clone_size: .; v_call: TRBV7-6; j_call: TRBJ1-1; cdr3_aa: CASSVLGGGNTEAFF; cdr3_nt: TGTGCCAGCAGCGTCCTGGGAGGGGGGAACACTGAAGCTTTCTTT
d_call: .; clone_size: .; v_call: TRBV18; j_call: TRBJ2-1; cdr3_aa: CASSPQFRGNEQFF; cdr3_nt: TGTGCCAGCTCACCCCAGTTCAGGGGTAATGAGCAGTTCTTC
d_call: .; clone_size: .; v_call: TRBV5-1; j_call: TRBJ1-1; cdr3_aa: CASSLVAAEQNTEAFF; cdr3_nt: TGCGCCAGCAGCTTGGTGGCAGCCGAACAGAACACTGAAGCTTTCTTT
d_call: .; clone_size: .; v_call: TRBV7-2; j_call: TRBJ1-5; cdr3_aa: CASSLGPWSNQPQHF; cdr3_nt: TGTGCCAGCAGCTTGGGCCCATGGAGCAATCAGCCCCAGCATTTT
d_call: TRBD2; clone_size: .; v_call: TRBV7-2; j_call: TRBJ2-2; cdr3_aa: CASEGLAGRNTGELFF; cdr3_nt: TGTGCCAGCGAGGGACTAGCGGGCCGAAACACCGGGGAGCTGTTTTTT
d_call: .; clone_size: .; v_call: TRBV29-1; j_call: TRBJ2-3; cdr3_aa: CSVRDQTDTQYF; cdr3_nt: TGCAGCGTTCGGGACCAGACAGATACGCAGTATTTT
d_call: TRBD1; clone_size: .; v_call: TRBV12-3/TRBV12-4; j_call: TRBJ2-1; cdr3_aa: CASSLRQGRYNEQFF; cdr3_nt: TGTGCCAGCAGTTTACGACAGGGACGATACAATGAGCAGTTCTTC
d_call: .; clone_size: .; v_call: TRBV5-5; j_call: TRBJ2-7; cdr3_aa: CASSSDSPTWYF; cdr3_nt: TGTGCCAGCAGTTCCGACAGCCCAACGTGGTACTTC
d_call: .; clone_size: many; v_call: TRBV11-1; j_call: TRBJ2-4; cdr3_aa: CASSAGVAKNIQYF; cdr3_nt: TGTGCCAGCAGCGCAGGGGTCGCCAAAAACATTCAGTACTTC
d_call: .; clone_size: few; v_call: TRBV20-1; j_call: TRBJ1-2; cdr3_aa: CSAPRGESNYGYTF; cdr3_nt: TGCAGTGCTCCTCGGGGTGAATCTAACTATGGCTACACCTTC
d_call: .; clone_size: few; v_call: TRBV5-1; j_call: TRBJ2-3; cdr3_aa: CASSPGPARTDTQYF; cdr3_nt: TGCGCCAGCAGCCCGGGGCCAGCTCGCACAGATACGCAGTATTTT
d_call: .; clone_size: .; v_call: TRBV13; j_call: TRBJ2-3; cdr3_aa: CTSSLDWPDGGSWVTQYF; cdr3_nt: TGTACCAGCAGCCTCGATTGGCCGGACGGAGGGAGTTGGGTTACGCAGTATTTT
d_call: .; clone_size: many; v_call: TRBV29-1; j_call: TRBJ1-3; cdr3_aa: CSVGIGSGNTIYF; cdr3_nt: TGCAGCGTTGGGATTGGTTCTGGAAACACCATATATTTT
d_call: .; clone_size: .; v_call: TRBV5-1; j_call: TRBJ2-7; cdr3_aa: CASSPEGAGGLKQYF; cdr3_nt: TGCGCCAGCAGCCCGGAGGGGGCAGGGGGTTTGAAACAGTACTTC
d_call: TRBD2; clone_size: .; v_call: TRBV19; j_call: TRBJ2-5; cdr3_aa: CASSGTRTRRETQYF; cdr3_nt: TGTGCCAGTAGCGGAACGCGGACTAGAAGAGAGACCCAGTACTTC
d_call: TRBD1; clone_size: .; v_call: TRBV4-1; j_call: TRBJ1-4; cdr3_aa: CASSQEGQGGEKLFF; cdr3_nt: TGCGCCAGCAGCCAAGAAGGGCAGGGGGGCGAAAAACTGTTTTTT
d_call: .; clone_size: few; v_call: TRBV12-3/TRBV12-4; j_call: TRBJ2-1; cdr3_aa: CASRLGVPAYNEQFF; cdr3_nt: TGTGCCAGCAGGTTGGGGGTTCCGGCTTACAATGAGCAGTTCTTC
d_call: .; clone_size: few; v_call: TRBV7-8; j_call: TRBJ1-4; cdr3_aa: CASSRDNPNEKLFF; cdr3_nt: TGTGCCAGCAGCCGGGACAATCCTAATGAAAAACTGTTTTTT
d_call: TRBD2; clone_size: .; v_call: TRBV5-1; j_call: TRBJ2-7; cdr3_aa: CASSFSGSTALYEQYF; cdr3_nt: TGCGCCAGCAGCTTTAGCGGGAGTACGGCGTTGTACGAGCAGTACTTC
d_call: .; clone_size: .; v_call: TRBV7-2; j_call: TRBJ2-4; cdr3_aa: CASSLEGIAKNIQYF; cdr3_nt: TGTGCCAGCAGCTTAGAGGGCATCGCCAAAAACATTCAGTACTTC
d_call: TRBD2; clone_size: .; v_call: TRBV11-3; j_call: TRBJ2-5; cdr3_aa: CASSTAGEETQYF; cdr3_nt: TGTGCCAGCAGCACCGCGGGAGAAGAGACCCAGTACTTC
d_call: .; clone_size: .; v_call: TRBV21-1; j_call: TRBJ1-1; cdr3_aa: CASSKNPRNRGNTEAFF; cdr3_nt: TGTGCCAGCAGCAAAAACCCCCGGAACAGGGGGAACACTGAAGCTTTCTTT
d_call: .; clone_size: .; v_call: TRBV12-3/TRBV12-4; j_call: TRBJ2-5; cdr3_aa: CASSPRRGGETQYF; cdr3_nt: TGTGCCAGCAGCCCTAGGCGGGGTGGGGAGACCCAGTACTTC
d_call: TRBD2; clone_size: many; v_call: TRBV5-1; j_call: TRBJ2-1; cdr3_aa: CASSLAGSGSSYNEQFF; cdr3_nt: TGCGCCAGCAGCTTGGCCGGAAGCGGGAGCTCCTACAATGAGCAGTTCTTC
d_call: .; clone_size: few; v_call: TRBV30; j_call: TRBJ1-1; cdr3_aa: CAWGRVVEAFF; cdr3_nt: TGTGCCTGGGGTCGGGTCGTTGAAGCTTTCTTT
d_call: TRBD1; clone_size: few; v_call: TRBV7-2; j_call: TRBJ2-4; cdr3_aa: CASSSRDRRNIQYF; cdr3_nt: TGTGCCAGCAGCTCCCGGGACAGAAGGAACATTCAGTACTTC
d_call: TRBD2; clone_size: .; v_call: TRBV29-1; j_call: TRBJ2-7; cdr3_aa: CSGDSGTMLQQYF; cdr3_nt: TGCAGCGGTGACAGTGGGACTATGTTGCAGCAGTACTTC
d_call: .; clone_size: few; v_call: TRBV15; j_call: TRBJ2-1; cdr3_aa: CATSIESSSYNEQFF; cdr3_nt: TGTGCCACCAGCATTGAAAGCAGCTCCTACAATGAGCAGTTCTTC
d_call: .; clone_size: many; v_call: TRBV10-3; j_call: TRBJ1-6; cdr3_aa: CAISESMGDSPLHF; cdr3_nt: TGTGCCATCAGTGAGTCGATGGGGGATTCACCCCTCCACTTT
d_call: .; clone_size: many; v_call: TRBV7-2; j_call: TRBJ1-2; cdr3_aa: CASSRAIGYTF; cdr3_nt: TGTGCCAGCAGTCGGGCCATCGGCTACACCTTC
d_call: .; clone_size: few; v_call: TRBV5-1; j_call: TRBJ2-5; cdr3_aa: CASSLDGALQETQYF; cdr3_nt: TGCGCCAGCAGCTTGGACGGGGCCCTACAAGAGACCCAGTACTTC
d_call: .; clone_size: .; v_call: TRBV9; j_call: TRBJ1-2; cdr3_aa: CASSPRQDSNYGYTF; cdr3_nt: TGTGCCAGCAGCCCGAGACAGGATAGTAACTATGGCTACACCTTC
d_call: .; clone_size: many; v_call: TRBV12-3/TRBV12-4; j_call: TRBJ2-6; cdr3_aa: CASSPRSWANVLTF; cdr3_nt: TGTGCCAGCAGTCCCCGATCCTGGGCCAACGTCCTGACTTTC
d_call: TRBD1; clone_size: few; v_call: TRBV7-9; j_call: TRBJ2-7; cdr3_aa: CASFGQGIYEQYF; cdr3_nt: TGTGCCAGCTTTGGACAGGGGATTTACGAGCAGTACTTC
d_call: TRBD2; clone_size: .; v_call: TRBV7-2; j_call: TRBJ2-3; cdr3_aa: CASSPTSGGGTRHTQYF; cdr3_nt: TGTGCCAGCAGCCCCACTAGCGGGGGGGGAACCCGGCATACGCAGTATTTT
d_call: TRBD1; clone_size: .; v_call: TRBV7-8; j_call: TRBJ2-5; cdr3_aa: CASSKRGQAGTQYF; cdr3_nt: TGTGCCAGCAGCAAAAGGGGACAGGCAGGGACCCAGTACTTC
d_call: TRBD2; clone_size: .; v_call: TRBV5-1; j_call: TRBJ2-5; cdr3_aa: CASTTAGGQETQYF; cdr3_nt: TGCGCCAGCACCACAGCGGGGGGGCAAGAGACCCAGTACTTC
d_call: .; clone_size: .; v_call: TRBV10-3; j_call: TRBJ2-3; cdr3_aa: CAINAGAPSTDTQYF; cdr3_nt: TGTGCCATCAATGCCGGGGCCCCTAGCACAGATACGCAGTATTTT
d_call: .; clone_size: .; v_call: TRBV9; j_call: TRBJ2-1; cdr3_aa: CASSVAAGGSGSSYNEQFF; cdr3_nt: TGTGCCAGCAGCGTAGCGGCAGGGGGGAGCGGGAGCTCCTACAATGAGCAGTTCTTC
d_call: TRBD2; clone_size: .; v_call: TRBV29-1; j_call: TRBJ2-1; cdr3_aa: CSVEGPIAGGEQFF; cdr3_nt: TGCAGCGTTGAAGGTCCTATAGCGGGAGGGGAGCAGTTCTTC
d_call: .; clone_size: .; v_call: TRBV5-1; j_call: TRBJ2-3; cdr3_aa: CASSFWKDTDTQYF; cdr3_nt: TGCGCCAGCAGCTTTTGGAAAGACACAGATACGCAGTATTTT
d_call: .; clone_size: many; v_call: TRBV20-1; j_call: TRBJ1-5; cdr3_aa: CSALDNFQPQHF; cdr3_nt: TGCAGTGCACTAGACAATTTTCAGCCCCAGCATTTT
d_call: .; clone_size: .; v_call: TRBV30; j_call: TRBJ1-1; cdr3_aa: CPSKGLRNTEAFF; cdr3_nt: TGTCCCTCCAAAGGCCTTAGGAACACTGAAGCTTTCTTT
d_call: .; clone_size: many; v_call: TRBV12-3/TRBV12-4; j_call: TRBJ1-6; cdr3_aa: CASSLKVDSPLHF; cdr3_nt: TGTGCCAGCAGTTTAAAAGTAGATTCACCCCTCCACTTT
d_call: .; clone_size: few; v_call: TRBV24-1; j_call: TRBJ2-2; cdr3_aa: CATSDSTHTGELFF; cdr3_nt: TGTGCCACCAGTGACTCGACCCACACCGGGGAGCTGTTTTTT